The 21 T cell receptor beta chains reported below all come from one sample, sequenced in a study of TIL therapy for anti-PD-1-resistant metastatic lung cancer. Time point specified: pre-treatment sample, taken before nivolumab and TIL therapy. Sequencing used immunoSEQ v3. Profiled with immunoSEQ multiplex PCR; TCRdb holds only in-frame clones, not every one. Counted here are about 49,000 clones, around three quarters occurring once; the ten biggest clones make up approximately 15%. The starting material was blood, obtained at baseline. These receptors originate from a man between 70 and 80 years old with non-small cell lung cancer.

CDR3 residues: CASTRIAGNEQFF. The DNA of the CDR3 is TGTGCCAGCACCCGTATTGCCGGGAACGAGCAGTTCTTC. The chain is built from TRBV9 and TRBJ2-1, with TRBD2 as a possible D gene (5 bases). This CDR3 comprises 13 residues. CDR1 is SGDLS and CDR2 is YYNGEE in the germline V gene. With 6 bases removed from V and 10 bases from J, the gap between germline ends came to 17 bases.

V and J are TRBV28 and TRBJ2-7, with unresolved D. The germline V gene encodes CDR1 MDHEN and CDR2 SYDVKM. This CDR3 is 14 amino acids long. Trimming shortened V by 1 base and J by 4 bases, and 11 bases separated the two germline ends. The CDR3 loop is CASSLSGGRYEQYF. CDR3 sequence (DNA): TGTGCCAGCAGTTTATCGGGCGGTAGATACGAGCAGTACTTC. The variable domain in full, with the rest retrieved from reference TRBV28 and TRBJ2-7, is DVKVTQSSRYLVKRTGEKVFLECVQDMDHENMFWYRQDPGLGLRLIYFSYDVKMKEKGDIPEGYSVSREKKERFSLILESASTNQTSMYLCASSLSGGRYEQYFGPGTRLTVT.

This rearrangement joins TRBV7-3 to TRBJ2-3; TRBD2 agrees at 12 bases. CDR1 SGHTA and CDR2 FQGTGA come from the germline V gene. The CDR3 is 16 amino acids. V lost 5 bases, J lost 2 bases, and 5 bases stayed unmatched. CDR3 protein: CASSQLAGGTTDTQYF. The CDR3 region has the DNA TGTGCCAGCAGCCAACTAGCGGGAGGCACCACAGATACGCAGTATTTT.

The rearrangement links TRBV6-5 to TRBJ2-5; D gene uncertain. The end of the DNA fits TRBJ2-7 better, so the J call may be wrong. The CDR3 spans 14 residues. Germline V CDR1 and CDR2: MNHEY, SVGAGI. The CDR3 DNA follows: TGTGCCAGCAGGGCCCGCTCACTCTCCTACGAGCAGTACTTC. Its translation: CASRARSLSYEQYF.

The CDR3 loop reads CASSPPSGSTQYF. Written as DNA, the CDR3 is TGTGCCAGCAGCCCACCCTCTGGGTCTACGCAGTATTTT. V is TRBV7-3 and J is TRBJ2-3, with D hard to call. The germline V gene encodes CDR1 SGHTA and CDR2 FQGTGA. This CDR3 has 13 residues. Trimming cost V 5 bases and J 8 bases, with 14 bases left between them.

This chain joins TRBV9 and TRBJ1-1; 8 nucleotides align to TRBD1. This CDR3 is 14 amino acids long. V trimming: 0 bases; J trimming: 4 bases; junction bases outside the gene matches: 2. CDR1 and CDR2 from the germline V gene are SGDLS and YYNGEE. CDR3 DNA: TGTGCCAGCAGCGTAGCGGGACAGGTCACTGAAGCTTTCTTT. Amino acids: CASSVAGQVTEAFF.

The rearrangement uses TRBV4-1 and TRBJ2-7; possible D gene TRBD1, 7 bases. Germline V CDR1 and CDR2: MGHRA, YSYEKL. The CDR3 sequence is 14 residues long. Deletions cut 3 bases from V and 2 bases from J, with 11 bases between. CDR3 nucleotides: TGCGCCAGCAGCCAGGCGGGACAGACCTACGAGCAGTACTTC. It translates to CASSQAGQTYEQYF.

The chain recombines TRBV5-1 with TRBJ2-5; possible D gene TRBD1, 6 bases. This CDR3 has 14 amino acids. V lost 6 bases, J lost 5 bases, and 17 bases lay in between. CDR1 SGHRS and CDR2 YFSETQ come from the germline V gene. The CDR3 here is CASTSSTGKETQYF. The CDR3 nucleotides are TGCGCCAGCACCTCCTCAACAGGGAAGGAGACCCAGTACTTC.

The rearrangement uses TRBV6-5 and TRBJ2-3; D gene unclear. Germline CDR1 MNHEY, CDR2 SVGAGI. CDR3 length: 16 residues. V shed 0 bases and J shed 2 bases, with 12 bases lying between them. The CDR3: CASSYSLPGNTDTQYF. As DNA, the CDR3 is TGTGCCAGCAGTTACTCCCTACCGGGCAACACAGATACGCAGTATTTT.

V and J are TRBV4-3 and TRBJ2-3, with D perhaps matching TRBD1 (5 bases). V gave up 1 base and J gave up 2 bases, with 13 bases separating them. Germline assignment: CDR1 LGHNA and CDR2 YSLEER. The CDR3 loop spans 16 amino acids. This CDR3 reads CASSQGWAGNTDTQYF. The CDR3 DNA reads TGCGCCAGCAGCCAAGGCTGGGCAGGGAACACAGATACGCAGTATTTT.

The chain links TRBV5-1 to TRBJ1-1; 7 nucleotides match TRBD1. The germline V gene encodes CDR1 SGHRS and CDR2 YFSETQ. This CDR3 has 16 residues. Trimming removed 0 bases from V and 4 bases from J; junction bases left unmatched: 9. The CDR3 DNA reads as TGCGCCAGCAGCTTGGGGAAGGGGGCAGGGATCACTGAAGCTTTCTTT. Its translation is CASSLGKGAGITEAFF. The full variable domain, its missing parts supplied by reference TRBV5-1 and TRBJ1-1, is KAGVTQTPRYLIKTRGQQVTLSCSPISGHRSVSWYQQTPGQGLQFLFEYFSETQRNKGNFPGRFSGRQFSNSRSEMNVSTLELGDSALYLCASSLGKGAGITEAFFGQGTRLTVV.

This chain uses TRBV7-6 with TRBJ2-2; 7 bases align to TRBD1. This CDR3 is 16 amino acids long. With 0 bases clipped from V and 5 bases from J, the junction kept 6 bases outside the gene matches. Germline V CDR1 and CDR2: SGHVS, FNYEAQ. The DNA of the CDR3 is TGTGCCAGCAGCTTAGCAGGGGGCGCGGTAACCGGGGAGCTGTTTTTT. Translated: CASSLAGGAVTGELFF.

This clone was observed once. The chain couples TRBV11-2 to TRBJ1-4, with D perhaps TRBD1 (5 bases). The CDR3 spans 17 residues. Per germline, CDR1 SGHAT and CDR2 FQNNGV. With 5 bases removed from V and 0 bases from J, the gap between germline ends came to 16 bases. CDR3 DNA: TGTGCCAGCAGCCCTTACCCAGGACAAGCAACTAATGAAAAACTGTTTTTT. Its translation is CASSPYPGQATNEKLFF.

This chain joins TRBV2 and TRBJ1-2; the D is unclear. The CDR3 is 17 residues long. Germline V gene sequence: CDR1 SNHLY, CDR2 FYNNEI. Trimming removed 5 bases at V and 3 bases at J, with 22 bases between. CDR3: CASSHDNWGSVDYGYTF. CDR3 coding DNA: TGTGCCAGCAGTCATGACAATTGGGGATCAGTGGACTATGGCTACACCTTC.

V gene TRBV5-1 combines with J gene TRBJ1-1, with D unresolved. Germline-derived CDR1 and CDR2 are SGHRS and YFSETQ. CDR3 length equals 15 residues. V lost 0 bases and J 0 bases, leaving 9 bases between the germline ends. As DNA, the CDR3 is TGCGCCAGCAGCTTGGTGGCAGACATGAACACTGAAGCTTTCTTT. It yields the protein CASSLVADMNTEAFF.

The genes are TRBV10-3 and TRBJ2-5, with TRBD2 matching 8 bases. The tail of the sequence fits TRBJ2-7 better, so the J call may be wrong. The CDR3 length is 13 residues. Germline CDR1 is ENHRY and CDR2 is SYGVKD. The CDR3 sequence: CATTSSGPYEQYF. In nucleotides, the CDR3 is TGTGCCACTACCTCTAGCGGGCCCTACGAGCAGTACTTC.

V gene TRBV7-2 combines with J gene TRBJ2-7; 12 positions match TRBD2. CDR1 is SGHTA and CDR2 is FQGNSA in the germline V gene. J was trimmed by 6 bases and V by 0 bases; bases with no gene match: 9. CDR3 length: 17 amino acids. The CDR3 nucleotides read TGTGCCAGCAGCTTAGCGTCTAGCGGGAGGGCTCGCGGCGAGCAGTACTTC. It yields the protein CASSLASSGRARGEQYF.

This clone was observed once. The chain is built from TRBV11-1 and TRBJ1-3; D is possibly TRBD1 (5 bases). The CDR3 is 15 amino acids. With 5 bases removed from V and 0 bases from J, the gap between germline ends came to 11 bases. Germline CDR1 and CDR2: SGHAT and FQDESV (reference sequence). CDR3 DNA: TGTGCCAGCAGCCAACAGGAGTTCTCTGGAAACACCATATATTTT. Translating it yields CASSQQEFSGNTIYF.

This chain uses TRBV10-3 with TRBJ2-1; 11 positions match TRBD1. The CDR3 is 15 residues long. The J segment lost 5 bases and the V segment lost 3 bases, leaving 3 bases of the junction unmatched. Germline V CDR1 and CDR2: ENHRY, SYGVKD. CDR3 coding DNA: TGTGCCATCAGTGATGGGACAGGGGGTAACAATGAGCAGTTCTTC. Amino acid sequence: CAISDGTGGNNEQFF.

This clone has a single count. This rearrangement joins TRBV5-4 to TRBJ1-1, with a weak D call TRBD1 (6 bases). This CDR3 is built from 15 residues. Trimming pared 4 bases from V and 2 bases from J, leaving 15 bases between. The germline CDR1 and CDR2 sequences are SGHNT and YYREEE (reference sequence). The CDR3 nucleotides read TGTGCCAGCAGCGGTCAACAGGGACTAAACACTGAAGCTTTCTTT. Amino acids: CASSGQQGLNTEAFF. Looking up the rest from reference TRBV5-4 and TRBJ1-1 gives the full variable domain: ETGVTQSPTHLIKTRGQQVTLRCSSQSGHNTVSWYQQALGQGPQFIFQYYREEENGRGNFPPRFSGLQFPNYSSELNVNALELDDSALYLCASSGQQGLNTEAFFGQGTRLTVV.

The sample holds many counts of this clone. This chain uses TRBV11-3 with TRBJ2-3; 8 nucleotides line up with TRBD1. CDR1 and CDR2 (germline): SGHNT, YENEEA. V was clipped by 2 bases and J by 0 bases; unmatched bases: 4. The CDR3 covers 16 residues. CDR3 DNA sequence: TGTGCCAGCAGCTTAAGTCAGGGGGCGAGCACAGATACGCAGTATTTT. Its translation is CASSLSQGASTDTQYF.